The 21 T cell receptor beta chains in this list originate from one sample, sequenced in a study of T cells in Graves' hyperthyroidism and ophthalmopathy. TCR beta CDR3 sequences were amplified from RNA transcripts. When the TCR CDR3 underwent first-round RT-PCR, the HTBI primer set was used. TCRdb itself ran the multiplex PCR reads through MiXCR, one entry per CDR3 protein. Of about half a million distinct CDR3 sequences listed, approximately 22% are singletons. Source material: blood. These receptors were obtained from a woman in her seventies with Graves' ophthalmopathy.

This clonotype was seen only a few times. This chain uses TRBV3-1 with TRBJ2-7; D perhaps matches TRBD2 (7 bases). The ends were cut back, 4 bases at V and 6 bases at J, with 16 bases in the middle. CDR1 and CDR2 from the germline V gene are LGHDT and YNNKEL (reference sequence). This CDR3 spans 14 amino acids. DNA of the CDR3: TGTGCCAGCAGCCCTAGCGGTACAGGGAGCGAGCAGTACTTC. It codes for CASSPSGTGSEQYF.

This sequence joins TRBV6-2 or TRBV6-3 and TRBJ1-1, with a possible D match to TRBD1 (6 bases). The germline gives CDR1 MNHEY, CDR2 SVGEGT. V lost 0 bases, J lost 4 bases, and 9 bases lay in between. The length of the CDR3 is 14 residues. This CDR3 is CASSYSGGATEAFF. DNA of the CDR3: TGTGCCAGCAGTTACTCGGGGGGGGCCACTGAAGCTTTCTTT.

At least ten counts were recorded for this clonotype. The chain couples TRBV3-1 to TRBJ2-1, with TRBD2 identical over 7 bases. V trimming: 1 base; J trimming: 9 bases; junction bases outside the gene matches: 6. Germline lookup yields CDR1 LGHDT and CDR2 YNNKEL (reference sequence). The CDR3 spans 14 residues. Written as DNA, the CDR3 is TGTGCCAGCAGCCAAGCCGGGAGGAGGGGTGAGCAGTTCTTC. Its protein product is CASSQAGRRGEQFF.

The CDR3 sequence: CASSFTGLGRNQPQHF. As DNA, the CDR3 is TGTGCCAGCAGCTTTACAGGGTTGGGTCGCAATCAGCCCCAGCATTTT. This rearrangement joins TRBV12-3 or TRBV12-4 to TRBJ1-5; a possible D gene is TRBD1 (6 bases). Trimming left V 6 bases short and J 2 bases short, with 17 bases between. The length of the CDR3 is 16 residues.

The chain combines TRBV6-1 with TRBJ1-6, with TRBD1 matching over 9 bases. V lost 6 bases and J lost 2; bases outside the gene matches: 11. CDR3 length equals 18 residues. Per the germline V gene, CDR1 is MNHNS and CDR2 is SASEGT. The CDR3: CASRISGTGSPYNSPLHF. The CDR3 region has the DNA TGTGCCAGCAGGATTTCCGGGACAGGGAGCCCCTATAATTCACCCCTCCACTTT.

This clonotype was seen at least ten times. DNA for the CDR3: TGTGCCAGCAGTTTACTGGTAACAGGTTTATACAATGAGCAGTTCTTC. Its translation is CASSLLVTGLYNEQFF. The chain has TRBV28 and TRBJ2-1; D is perhaps TRBD1 (5 bases). This CDR3 is built from 16 residues. V lost 2 bases and J lost 4, with 15 bases in between. CDR1 MDHEN and CDR2 SYDVKM come from the germline V gene.

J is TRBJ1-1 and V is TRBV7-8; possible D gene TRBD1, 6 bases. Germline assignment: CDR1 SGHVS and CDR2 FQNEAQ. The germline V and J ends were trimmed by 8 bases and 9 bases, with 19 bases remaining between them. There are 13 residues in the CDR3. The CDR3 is CASGLRGKSQAFF. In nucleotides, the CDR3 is TGTGCCAGCGGACTCAGGGGAAAGTCGCAAGCTTTCTTT.

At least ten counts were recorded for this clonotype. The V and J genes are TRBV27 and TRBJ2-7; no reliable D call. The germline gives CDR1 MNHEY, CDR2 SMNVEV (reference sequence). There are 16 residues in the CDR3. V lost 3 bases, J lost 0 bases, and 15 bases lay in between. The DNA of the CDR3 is TGTGCCAGCAGTTTTACCACAAGCGACCTCTCCTACGAGCAGTACTTC. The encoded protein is CASSFTTSDLSYEQYF.

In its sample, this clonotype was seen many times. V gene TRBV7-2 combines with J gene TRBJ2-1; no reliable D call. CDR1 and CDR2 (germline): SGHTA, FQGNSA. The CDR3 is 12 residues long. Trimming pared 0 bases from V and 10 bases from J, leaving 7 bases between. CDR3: CASSLAGREQFF. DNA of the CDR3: TGTGCCAGCAGCTTAGCTGGACGAGAGCAGTTCTTC.

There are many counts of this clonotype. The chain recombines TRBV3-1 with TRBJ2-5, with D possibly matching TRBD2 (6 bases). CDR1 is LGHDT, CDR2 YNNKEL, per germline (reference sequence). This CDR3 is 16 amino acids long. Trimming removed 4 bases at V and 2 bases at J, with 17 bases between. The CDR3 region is CASSPYLGTEQETQYF. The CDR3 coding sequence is TGTGCCAGCAGCCCTTACCTAGGGACTGAACAAGAGACCCAGTACTTC.

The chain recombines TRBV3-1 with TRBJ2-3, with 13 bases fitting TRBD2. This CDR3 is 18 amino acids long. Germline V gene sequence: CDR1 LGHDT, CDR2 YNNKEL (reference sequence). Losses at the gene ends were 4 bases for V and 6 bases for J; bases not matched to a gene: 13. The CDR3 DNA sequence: TGTGCCAGCAGCCTCGGACTAGCGGGAGACTACTTCAGGGATACGCAGTATTTT. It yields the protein CASSLGLAGDYFRDTQYF.

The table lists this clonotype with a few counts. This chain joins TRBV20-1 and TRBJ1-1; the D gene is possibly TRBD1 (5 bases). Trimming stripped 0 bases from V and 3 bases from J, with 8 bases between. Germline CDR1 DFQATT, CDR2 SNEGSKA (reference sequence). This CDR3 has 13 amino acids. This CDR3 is CSARDPGYTEAFF. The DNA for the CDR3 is TGCAGTGCTAGAGATCCAGGGTACACTGAAGCTTTCTTT.

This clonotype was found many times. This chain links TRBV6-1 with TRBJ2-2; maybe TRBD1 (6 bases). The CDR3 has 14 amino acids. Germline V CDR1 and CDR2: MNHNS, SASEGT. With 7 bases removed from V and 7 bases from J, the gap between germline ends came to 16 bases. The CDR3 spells CASKQGFAVGELFF. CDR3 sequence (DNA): TGTGCCAGCAAACAGGGTTTCGCGGTCGGGGAGCTGTTTTTT.

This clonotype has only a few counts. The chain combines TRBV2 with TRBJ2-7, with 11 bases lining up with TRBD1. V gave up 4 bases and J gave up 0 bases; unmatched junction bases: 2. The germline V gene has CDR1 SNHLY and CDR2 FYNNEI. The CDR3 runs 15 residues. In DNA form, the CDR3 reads TGTGCCAGCAGTGTGGGGACAGGGGGCTCCTACGAGCAGTACTTC. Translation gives CASSVGTGGSYEQYF.

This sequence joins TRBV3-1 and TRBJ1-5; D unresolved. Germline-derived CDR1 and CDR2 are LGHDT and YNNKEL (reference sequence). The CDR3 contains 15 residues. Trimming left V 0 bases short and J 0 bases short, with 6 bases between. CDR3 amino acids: CASSQEGASNQPQHF. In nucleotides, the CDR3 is TGTGCCAGCAGCCAAGAGGGTGCTAGCAATCAGCCCCAGCATTTT.

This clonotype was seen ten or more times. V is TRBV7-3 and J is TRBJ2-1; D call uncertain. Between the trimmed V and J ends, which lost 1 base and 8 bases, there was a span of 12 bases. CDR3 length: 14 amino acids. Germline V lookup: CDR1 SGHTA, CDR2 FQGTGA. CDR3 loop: CASSLSNFGDEQFF. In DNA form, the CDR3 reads TGTGCCAGCAGCTTAAGTAACTTCGGCGATGAGCAGTTCTTC.

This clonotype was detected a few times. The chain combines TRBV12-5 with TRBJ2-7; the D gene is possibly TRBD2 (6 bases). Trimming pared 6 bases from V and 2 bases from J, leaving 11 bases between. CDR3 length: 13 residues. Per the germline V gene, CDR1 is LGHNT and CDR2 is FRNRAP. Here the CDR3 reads CASGLAAAYEQYF. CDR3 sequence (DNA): TGTGCTAGTGGCTTAGCGGCAGCCTACGAGCAGTACTTC.

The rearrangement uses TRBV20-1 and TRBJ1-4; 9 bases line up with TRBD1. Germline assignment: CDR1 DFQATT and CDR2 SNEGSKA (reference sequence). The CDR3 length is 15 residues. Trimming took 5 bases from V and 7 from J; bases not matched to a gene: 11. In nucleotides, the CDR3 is TGCAGTGCTCATAAGGGACAGGGTGTCCTTGAAAAACTGTTTTTT. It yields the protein CSAHKGQGVLEKLFF.

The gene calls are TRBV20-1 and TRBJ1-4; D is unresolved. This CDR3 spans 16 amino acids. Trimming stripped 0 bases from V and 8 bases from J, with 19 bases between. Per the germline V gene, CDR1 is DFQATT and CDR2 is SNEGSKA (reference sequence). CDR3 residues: CSAREGQISLGEKLFF. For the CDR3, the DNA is TGCAGTGCTAGAGAGGGCCAAATCAGCCTGGGGGAAAAACTGTTTTTT.

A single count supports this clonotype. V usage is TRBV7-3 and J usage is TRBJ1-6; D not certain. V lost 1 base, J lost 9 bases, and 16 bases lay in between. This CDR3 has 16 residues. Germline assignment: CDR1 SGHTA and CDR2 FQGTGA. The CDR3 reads CASSLNSGRAGSPLHF. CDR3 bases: TGTGCCAGCAGCTTAAACTCGGGAAGGGCCGGTTCACCCCTCCACTTT.

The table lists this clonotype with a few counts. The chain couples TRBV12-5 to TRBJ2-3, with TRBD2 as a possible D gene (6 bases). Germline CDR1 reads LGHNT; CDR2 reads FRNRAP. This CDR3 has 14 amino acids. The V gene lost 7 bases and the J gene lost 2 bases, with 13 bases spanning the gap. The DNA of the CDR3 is TGTGCTAGTGCCCCGGGACTCCACACAGATACGCAGTATTTT. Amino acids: CASAPGLHTDTQYF.